These 9 T cell receptor beta chains came from one sample sequenced in a study of Ad26.COV2.S vaccination and SARS-CoV-2 variants. Noted treatment: about 20 received Ad26.COV2.S at low or high dose, single or two shots; a few received placebo; per-sample allocation not given. Day 63 after the first injection of vaccine or placebo was the sampling time. The assay was immunoSEQ multiplex PCR, and TCRdb's table has in-frame clones only and misses some. Found here are some 420,000 clones, approximately 88% of them singletons; the top ten hold about 3.6%. Sequencing used peripheral blood, obtained in a trial of Ad26.COV2.S vaccine versus placebo. These receptors came from a person aged 18-65 years who received the Ad26.COV2.S COVID-19 vaccine or a placebo.

This clone was detected once. The chain joins TRBV27 to TRBJ1-4; 8 positions match TRBD1. The ends lost 5 bases at V and 0 bases at J; junction bases unmatched: 11. This CDR3 spans 18 amino acids. Germline CDR1 reads MNHEY; CDR2 reads SMNVEV (reference sequence). CDR3 DNA sequence: TGTGCCAGCAGTCCCGGGACAGGAGATTTCGCAACTAATGAAAAACTGTTTTTT. Translated: CASSPGTGDFATNEKLFF.

The CDR3 region is CASRQARYQETQYF. The CDR3 nucleotides are TGTGCCAGCCGTCAAGCGCGGTACCAAGAGACCCAGTACTTC. This chain joins TRBV6-1 and TRBJ2-5; no clear D. Germline lookup yields CDR1 MNHNS and CDR2 SASEGT. Trimming took 8 bases from V and 0 from J, leaving 13 bases between them. The CDR3 totals 14 residues.

The chain is built from TRBV4-3 and TRBJ2-7; 12 bases are shared with TRBD2. The V gene end was trimmed by 1 base and the J gene end by 0 bases; junction bases not matched to a gene: 7. The CDR3 has 18 residues. The germline gives CDR1 LGHNA, CDR2 YSLEER. CDR3: CASSQVRASGGGSYEQYF. CDR3 nucleotide sequence: TGCGCCAGCAGCCAAGTAAGGGCTAGCGGGGGGGGCTCCTACGAGCAGTACTTC.

Concerning this clone: At one end, the junction sequence differs from germline, possibly due to a read error. This rearrangement joins TRBV7-7 to TRBJ2-1; D is unclear. Germline loops: CDR1 SSHAT, CDR2 FNYEAQ (reference sequence). The CDR3 extends over 16 amino acids. CDR3 in amino acids: CASSLDPGSRLNEQFF. Here the CDR3 DNA reads TGTGCTAGCAGCCTGGACCCGGGCTCAAGGTTAAATGAGCAGTTCTTC.

The chain employs TRBV10-1 and TRBJ2-1; 7 bases map to TRBD2. Trimming took 5 bases from V and 2 from J; bases not matched to a gene: 3. The length of the CDR3 is 14 residues. Germline lookup yields CDR1 WNHNN and CDR2 SYGVQD (reference sequence). CDR3 DNA: TGCGCCAGCAGTCAGCGGGGTGCCTACAATGAGCAGTTCTTC. Translated: CASSQRGAYNEQFF.

The chain joins TRBV7-8 to TRBJ2-2, with D hard to call. Germline V gives CDR1 SGHVS, CDR2 FQNEAQ. The V end lost 2 bases, the J end lost 5 bases, and 6 bases lay between the germline ends. This CDR3 has 13 amino acids. The DNA for the CDR3 is TGTGCCAGCAGCTTATATTCTACCGGGGAGCTGTTTTTT. Residues: CASSLYSTGELFF.

The chain employs TRBV10-3 and TRBJ2-2; D gene unclear. Trimming shortened V by 1 base and J by 5 bases, and 2 bases separated the two germline ends. The CDR3 totals 12 residues. CDR1 and CDR2 (germline): ENHRY, SYGVKD. The CDR3 sequence is CAISEFTGELFF. Here the CDR3 DNA reads TGTGCCATCAGTGAGTTTACCGGGGAGCTGTTTTTT.

The chain combines TRBV28 with TRBJ2-5; D gene uncertain. CDR3 size: 16 residues. V gave up 2 bases and J gave up 5 bases, with 18 bases separating them. The germline CDR1 and CDR2 sequences are MDHEN and SYDVKM. CDR3 in DNA: TGTGCCAGCAGTTTAGGCCACGCGATTTCTAAGGAGACCCAGTACTTC. Amino acids: CASSLGHAISKETQYF.

This chain joins TRBV5-4 and TRBJ2-7; weak D call: TRBD2 (5 bases). CDR3 length: 14 amino acids. The V and J ends lost 1 base and 9 bases respectively, with 17 bases between them. Germline CDR1 SGHNT, CDR2 YYREEE (reference sequence). This CDR3 is CASSLFERPTVQYF. CDR3 sequence (DNA): TGTGCCAGCAGCTTGTTTGAGCGGCCCACGGTGCAGTACTTC.